The next 16 T cell receptor beta chains were all read from a single sample in a study of OX40 agonist ivuxolimab in advanced cancers. The method was immunoSEQ multiplex PCR; TCRdb's version includes in-frame clones alone and lacks a portion of them. The sample records more than 25,000 clones, about 90% being singletons. Specimen: CD4+ or CD8+ T cells sorted from blood, collected in a trial of the OX40 agonist ivuxolimab. The receptors were gathered from an adult with an advanced solid tumor such as melanoma, head and neck, liver or kidney cancer.

The J gene is TRBJ1-2, the V gene TRBV27, with D possibly being TRBD1 (5 bases). The CDR3 totals 15 residues. Trimming took off 6 bases at V and 5 bases at J, with 19 bases between the two ends. CDR1 is MNHEY, CDR2 SMNVEV, per germline (reference sequence). In DNA, the CDR3 is TGTGCCAGCAGAACGGGACGGGCGTTAAGGTATGGCTACACCTTC. This gives the protein CASRTGRALRYGYTF.

The rearrangement links TRBV21-1 to TRBJ1-1; the D call in the table, TRBD1, was not verified against the DNA. TRBV21-1 is annotated as a pseudogene. CDR3 size: 13 residues. The CDR3 region is CASTERGHTEAFF. The CDR3, as DNA: TGTGCCAGCACCGAAAGGGGGCACACTGAAGCTTTCTTT.

Only one count was recorded for this clone. The rearrangement joins TRBV15 to TRBJ2-1; D is possibly TRBD2 (6 bases). Germline V gene data show CDR1 as LNHNV and CDR2 as YYDKDF (reference sequence). The CDR3 contains 17 residues. The V end was cut by 1 base, the J end by 0 bases, with 13 bases between. DNA of the CDR3: TGTGCCACCAGCAGAGGTGGCGGGACCTCCTCCTACAATGAGCAGTTCTTC. Translating it yields CATSRGGGTSSYNEQFF. Drawing the rest from reference TRBV15 and TRBJ2-1, the complete variable domain is DAMVIQNPRYQVTQFGKPVTLSCSQTLNHNVMYWYQQKSSQAPKLLFHYYDKDFNNEADTPDNFQSRRPNTSFCFLDIRSPGLGDTAMYLCATSRGGGTSSYNEQFFGPGTRLTVL.

This sequence joins TRBV15 and TRBJ1-3, with D maybe TRBD1 (6 bases). Trimming took 4 bases from V and 0 from J, leaving 13 bases between them. Germline CDR1 LNHNV, CDR2 YYDKDF (reference sequence). This CDR3 is 16 amino acids long. In DNA, the CDR3 is TGTGCCACCAGCAACTCCAGGGGAAGCTCTGGAAACACCATATATTTT. Translated, it gives CATSNSRGSSGNTIYF.

The chain is built from TRBV18 and TRBJ2-3; D possibly corresponds to TRBD1 (5 bases). The CDR3 extends over 17 amino acids. V was clipped by 0 bases and J by 0 bases, with 13 bases between them. CDR1 is KGHSH, CDR2 LQKENI, per germline. The CDR3 DNA reads TGTGCCAGCTCACCACCGATCCAGGGAACTAGCACAGATACGCAGTATTTT. Translated, it gives CASSPPIQGTSTDTQYF.

This chain uses TRBV7-9 with TRBJ2-1; TRBD2 is a possible D gene (6 bases). Per germline, CDR1 SEHNR and CDR2 FQNEAQ (reference sequence). The V end lost 6 bases, the J end lost 2 bases, and 17 bases lay between the germline ends. This CDR3 is built from 16 residues. In DNA, the CDR3 is TGTGCCAGCAGTAATGGCGGGACGGCACCCTACAATGAGCAGTTCTTC. Encoded protein: CASSNGGTAPYNEQFF.

The chain has TRBV7-9 and TRBJ2-5; no clear D gene. This CDR3 is built from 14 residues. CDR1 and CDR2 from the germline V gene are SEHNR and FQNEAQ (reference sequence). V lost 5 bases to trimming and J lost 5 bases, with 15 bases between them. CDR3 bases: TGTGCCAGCAGCCCACCTTTAGGGATTGAGACCCAGTACTTC. This gives the protein CASSPPLGIETQYF.

The J gene is TRBJ2-7, the V gene TRBV13; TRBD2 matches 7 bases. Germline V gives CDR1 PRHDT, CDR2 FYEKMQ (reference sequence). There are 15 residues in the CDR3. With V trimmed by 5 bases and J by 3 bases, 10 bases remained unmatched. CDR3 in amino acids: CASSPAGGSLYEQYF. The CDR3 DNA reads as TGTGCCAGCAGCCCCGCTGGCGGGAGTCTCTACGAGCAGTACTTC.

The chain joins TRBV2 to TRBJ1-2; D ambiguous. Germline lookup yields CDR1 SNHLY and CDR2 FYNNEI. The CDR3 consists of 13 residues. Trimming stripped 3 bases from V and 9 bases from J, with 14 bases between. The CDR3 nucleotides read TGTGCCAGCAGTGACGGGAAGGGCTGGCGCTACACCTTC. It encodes CASSDGKGWRYTF.

By share, this clone counts as medium-sized. V gene TRBV5-1 combines with J gene TRBJ2-1, with D maybe TRBD2 (5 bases). This CDR3 region has 16 residues. In germline, CDR1 is SGHRS, CDR2 YFSETQ. V lost 1 base, J lost 8 bases, and 19 bases lay in between. The CDR3 sequence: CASSLFGENLWDEQFF. In DNA form, the CDR3 reads TGCGCCAGCAGCTTGTTTGGGGAGAATTTGTGGGATGAGCAGTTCTTC.

V and J are TRBV19 and TRBJ2-7, with D perhaps TRBD1 or TRBD2 (5 bases each). With 6 bases removed from V and 0 bases from J, the gap between germline ends came to 15 bases. The CDR3 spans 15 residues. From germline, CDR1 is LNHDA and CDR2 SQIVND (reference sequence). This CDR3 reads CASSPGQGYSYEQYF. The CDR3 bases are TGTGCCAGTAGCCCGGGGCAGGGCTACTCCTACGAGCAGTACTTC. The full variable domain, rest sourced from reference TRBV19 and TRBJ2-7, is DGGITQSPKYLFRKEGQNVTLSCEQNLNHDAMYWYRQDPGQGLRLIYYSQIVNDFQKGDIAEGYSVSREKKESFPLTVTSAQKNPTAFYLCASSPGQGYSYEQYFGPGTRLTVT.

The chain joins TRBV4-1 to TRBJ1-2, with D unclear. Germline V CDR1 and CDR2: MGHRA, YSYEKL. The CDR3 sequence is 15 residues long. Trimming took 0 bases from V and 4 from J, leaving 12 bases between them. CDR3 sequence: CASSQDQWEIYGYTF. The CDR3 region has the DNA TGCGCCAGCAGCCAAGATCAGTGGGAGATCTATGGCTACACCTTC.

The chain combines TRBV27 with TRBJ2-3; 10 bases align to TRBD2. The J segment lost 1 base and the V segment lost 3 bases, leaving 1 base of the junction unmatched. The CDR3 is made up of 15 amino acids. The germline V gene encodes CDR1 MNHEY and CDR2 SMNVEV (reference sequence). The CDR3 DNA sequence: TGTGCCAGCAGTTTGGGGACTAGCGGCACAGATACGCAGTATTTT. Translated: CASSLGTSGTDTQYF.

The genes are TRBV7-3 and TRBJ2-2; D not certain. CDR1 and CDR2 from the germline V gene are SGHTA and FQGTGA. Trimming removed 0 bases at V and 5 bases at J, with 10 bases between. The CDR3 has 15 residues. Here the CDR3 DNA reads TGTGCCAGCAGCTTAACGGCCGGGTATACCGGGGAGCTGTTTTTT. Translating it yields CASSLTAGYTGELFF.

This clone was seen a single time. CDR3 loop: CASSLSPWREGTDTQYF. The CDR3 nucleotides read TGTGCCAGCAGTTTAAGCCCCTGGCGGGAAGGCACAGATACGCAGTATTTT. The chain joins TRBV27 to TRBJ2-3, with a possible D match to TRBD2 (6 bases). Germline assignment: CDR1 MNHEY and CDR2 SMNVEV (reference sequence). Trimming removed 2 bases from V and 1 base from J, with 16 bases in between. The CDR3 runs 17 residues.

The gene calls are TRBV11-2 and TRBJ2-3; D not certain. Germline CDR1 is SGHAT and CDR2 is FQNNGV. The CDR3 loop spans 11 amino acids. V dropped 3 bases and J dropped 6 bases, with 4 bases sitting between them. For the CDR3, the DNA is TGTGCCAGCAGCTTTTACGATACGCAGTATTTT. Amino acid sequence: CASSFYDTQYF.